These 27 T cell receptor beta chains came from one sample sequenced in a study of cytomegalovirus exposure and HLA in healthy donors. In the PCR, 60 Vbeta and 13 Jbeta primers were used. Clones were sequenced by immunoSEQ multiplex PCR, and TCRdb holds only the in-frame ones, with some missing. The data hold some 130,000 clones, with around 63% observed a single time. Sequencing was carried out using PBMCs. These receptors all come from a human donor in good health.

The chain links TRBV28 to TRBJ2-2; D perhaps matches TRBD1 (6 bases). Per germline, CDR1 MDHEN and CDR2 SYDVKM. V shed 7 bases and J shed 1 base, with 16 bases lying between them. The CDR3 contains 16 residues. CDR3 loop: CASTQGRLRNTGELFF. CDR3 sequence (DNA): TGTGCCAGCACCCAGGGGCGACTCAGGAACACCGGGGAGCTGTTTTTT.

The DNA for the CDR3 is TGTGCCAGCAGCCCCGGGGGTAGCGGGGGACTATACAATGAGCAGTTCTTC. It translates to CASSPGGSGGLYNEQFF. This chain uses TRBV9 with TRBJ2-1, with 9 bases lining up with TRBD2. Per the germline V gene, CDR1 is SGDLS and CDR2 is YYNGEE. With 4 bases clipped from V and 4 bases from J, the junction kept 12 bases outside the gene matches. The CDR3 covers 17 residues.

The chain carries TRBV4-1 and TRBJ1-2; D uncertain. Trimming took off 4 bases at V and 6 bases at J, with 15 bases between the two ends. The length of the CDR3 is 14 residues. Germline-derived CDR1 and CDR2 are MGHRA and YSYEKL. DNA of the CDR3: TGCGCCAGCAGCCGCCCCGACGGACTAAATGGCTACACCTTC. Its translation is CASSRPDGLNGYTF.

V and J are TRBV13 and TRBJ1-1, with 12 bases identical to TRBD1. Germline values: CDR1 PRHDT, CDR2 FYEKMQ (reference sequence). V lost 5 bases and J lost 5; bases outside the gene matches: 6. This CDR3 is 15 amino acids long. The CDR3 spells CASSLGDRGRTEAFF. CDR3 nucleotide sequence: TGTGCCAGCAGCCTCGGGGACAGGGGGCGAACTGAAGCTTTCTTT.

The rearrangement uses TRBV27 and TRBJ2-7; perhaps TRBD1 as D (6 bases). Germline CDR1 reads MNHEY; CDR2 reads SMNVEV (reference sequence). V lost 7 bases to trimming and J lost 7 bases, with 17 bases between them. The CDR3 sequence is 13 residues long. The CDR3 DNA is TGTGCCAGCACCTACAGGGTTGGCGGAGAGCAGTACTTC. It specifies CASTYRVGGEQYF.

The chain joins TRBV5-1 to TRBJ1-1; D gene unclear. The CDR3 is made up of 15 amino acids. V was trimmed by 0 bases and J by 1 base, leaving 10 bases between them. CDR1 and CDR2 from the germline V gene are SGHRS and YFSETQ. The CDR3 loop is CASSLAPEPNTEAFF. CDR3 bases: TGCGCCAGCAGCTTGGCGCCAGAACCGAACACTGAAGCTTTCTTT.

CDR3 coding DNA: TGCGCCAGCAGCCAAGATGGAGGGAGGGTTTATAGCAATCAGCCCCAGCATTTT. The encoded protein is CASSQDGGRVYSNQPQHF. This chain joins TRBV4-3 and TRBJ1-5, with D uncertain. The CDR3 extends over 18 amino acids. The V end lost 0 bases, the J end lost 0 bases, and 15 bases lay between the germline ends. Germline V lookup: CDR1 LGHNA, CDR2 YSLEER.

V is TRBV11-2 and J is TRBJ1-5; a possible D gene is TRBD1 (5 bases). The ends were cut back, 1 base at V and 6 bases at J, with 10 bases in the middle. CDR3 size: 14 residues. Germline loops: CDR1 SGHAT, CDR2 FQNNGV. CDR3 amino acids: CASSLGAGRQPQHF. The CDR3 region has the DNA TGTGCCAGCAGCTTAGGTGCGGGGCGTCAGCCCCAGCATTTT.

Here the CDR3 reads CASSVDSGVETQYF. In nucleotides, the CDR3 is TGTGCCAGCAGCGTAGACTCAGGGGTAGAGACCCAGTACTTC. The chain has TRBV9 and TRBJ2-5, with D perhaps matching TRBD1 (6 bases). The germline gives CDR1 SGDLS, CDR2 YYNGEE. Trimming took 0 bases from V and 4 from J, leaving 10 bases between them. The CDR3 covers 14 residues.

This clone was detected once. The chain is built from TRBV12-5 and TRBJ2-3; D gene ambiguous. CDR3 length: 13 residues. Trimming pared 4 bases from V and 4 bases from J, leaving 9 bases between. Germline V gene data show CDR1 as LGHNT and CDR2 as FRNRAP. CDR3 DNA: TGTGCTAGTGGTTCTTTCAGCGCAGATACGCAGTATTTT. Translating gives CASGSFSADTQYF.

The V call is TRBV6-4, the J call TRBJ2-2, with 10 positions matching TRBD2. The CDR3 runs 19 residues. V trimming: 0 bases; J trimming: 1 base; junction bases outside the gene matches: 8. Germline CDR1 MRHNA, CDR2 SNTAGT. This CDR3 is CASSDSIPAGGQNTGELFF. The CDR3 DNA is TGTGCCAGCAGTGACTCGATACCAGCGGGAGGGCAGAACACCGGGGAGCTGTTTTTT.

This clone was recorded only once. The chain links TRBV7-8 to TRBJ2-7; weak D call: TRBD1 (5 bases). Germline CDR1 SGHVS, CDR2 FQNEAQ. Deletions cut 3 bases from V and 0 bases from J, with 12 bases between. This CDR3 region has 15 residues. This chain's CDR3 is CASSFGRQSSYEQYF. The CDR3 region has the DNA TGTGCCAGCAGCTTCGGTCGACAGAGCTCCTACGAGCAGTACTTC.

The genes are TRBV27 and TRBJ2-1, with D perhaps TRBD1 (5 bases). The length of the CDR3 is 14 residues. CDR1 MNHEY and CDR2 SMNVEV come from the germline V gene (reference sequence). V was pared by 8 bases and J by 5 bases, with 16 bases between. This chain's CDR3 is CASDDSYHDNEQFF. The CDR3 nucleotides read TGTGCCAGCGACGACAGTTACCATGACAATGAGCAGTTCTTC.

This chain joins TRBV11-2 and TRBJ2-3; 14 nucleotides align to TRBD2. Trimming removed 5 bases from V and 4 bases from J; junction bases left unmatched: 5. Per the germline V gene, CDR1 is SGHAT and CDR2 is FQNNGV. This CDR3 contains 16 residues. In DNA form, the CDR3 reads TGTGCCAGCAGCCCGGGGACTAGCGGGAGTTCAGATACGCAGTATTTT. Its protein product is CASSPGTSGSSDTQYF.

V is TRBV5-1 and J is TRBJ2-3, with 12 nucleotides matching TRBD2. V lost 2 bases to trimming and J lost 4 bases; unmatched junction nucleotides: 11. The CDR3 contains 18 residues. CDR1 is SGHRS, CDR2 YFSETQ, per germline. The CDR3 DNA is TGCGCCAGCAGCTTTGGGGGGACAAGACTAGCGGGGGCAGATACGCAGTATTTT. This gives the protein CASSFGGTRLAGADTQYF.

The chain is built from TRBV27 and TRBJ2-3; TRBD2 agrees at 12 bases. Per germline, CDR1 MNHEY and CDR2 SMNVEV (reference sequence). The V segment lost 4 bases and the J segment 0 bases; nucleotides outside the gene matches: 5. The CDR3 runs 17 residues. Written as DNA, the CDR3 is TGTGCCAGCAGTTCGGGGACTAGCGGGTTCAGCACAGATACGCAGTATTTT. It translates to CASSSGTSGFSTDTQYF.

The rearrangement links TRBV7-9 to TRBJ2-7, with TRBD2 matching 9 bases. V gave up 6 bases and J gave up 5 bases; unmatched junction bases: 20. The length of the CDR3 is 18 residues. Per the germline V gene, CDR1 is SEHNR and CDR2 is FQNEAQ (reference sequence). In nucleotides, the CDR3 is TGTGCCAGCAGTTCCCACCGCGAGCGGGAGGTTCCACCCAACGAGCAGTACTTC. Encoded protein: CASSSHREREVPPNEQYF.

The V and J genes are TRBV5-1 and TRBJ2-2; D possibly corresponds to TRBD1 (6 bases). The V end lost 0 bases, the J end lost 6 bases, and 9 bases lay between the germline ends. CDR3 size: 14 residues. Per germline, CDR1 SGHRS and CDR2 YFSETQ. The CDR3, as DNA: TGCGCCAGCAGCTTGGGGCAGGGGTCCGGGGAGCTGTTTTTT. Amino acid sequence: CASSLGQGSGELFF.

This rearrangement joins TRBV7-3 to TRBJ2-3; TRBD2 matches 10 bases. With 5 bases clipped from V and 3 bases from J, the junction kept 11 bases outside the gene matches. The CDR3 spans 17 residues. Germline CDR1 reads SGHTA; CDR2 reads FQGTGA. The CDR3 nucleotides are TGTGCCAGCAGCCAAGTGGGGCTAGCGGGAGTTACAGATACGCAGTATTTT. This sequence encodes CASSQVGLAGVTDTQYF.

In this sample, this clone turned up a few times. This CDR3 is CASSPTGNTEAFF. The CDR3 DNA is TGTGCCAGCAGCCCTACAGGGAACACTGAAGCTTTCTTT. The V and J genes are TRBV9 and TRBJ1-1, with D maybe TRBD1 (5 bases). The V gene lost 4 bases and the J gene lost 1 base, with 8 bases spanning the gap. The CDR3 consists of 13 residues. The V gene's germline CDR1 is SGDLS and CDR2 YYNGEE.

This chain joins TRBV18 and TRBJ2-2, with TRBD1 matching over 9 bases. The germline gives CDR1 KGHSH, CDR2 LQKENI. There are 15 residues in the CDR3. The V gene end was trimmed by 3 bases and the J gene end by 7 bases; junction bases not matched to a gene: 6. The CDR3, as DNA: TGTGCCAGCTCACCGGGACAGGGATTCATCGGGGAGCTGTTTTTT. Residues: CASSPGQGFIGELFF. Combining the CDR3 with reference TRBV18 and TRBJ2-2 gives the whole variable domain NAGVMQNPRHLVRRRGQEARLRCSPMKGHSHVYWYRQLPEEGLKFMVYLQKENIIDESGMPKERFSAEFPKEGPSILRIQQVVRGDSAAYFCASSPGQGFIGELFFGEGSRLTVL.

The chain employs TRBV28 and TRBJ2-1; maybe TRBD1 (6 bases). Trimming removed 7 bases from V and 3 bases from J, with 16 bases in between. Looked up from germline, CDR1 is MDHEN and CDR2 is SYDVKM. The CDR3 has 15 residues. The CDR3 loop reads CASNPRGHHYNEQFF. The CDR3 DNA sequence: TGTGCCAGCAACCCCCGGGGACACCACTACAATGAGCAGTTCTTC.

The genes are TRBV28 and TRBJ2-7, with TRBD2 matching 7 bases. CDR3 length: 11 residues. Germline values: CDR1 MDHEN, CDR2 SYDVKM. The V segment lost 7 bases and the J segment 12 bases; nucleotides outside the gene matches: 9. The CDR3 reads CASIHLGRGYF. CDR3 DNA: TGTGCCAGCATTCACTTGGGGAGGGGGTACTTC.

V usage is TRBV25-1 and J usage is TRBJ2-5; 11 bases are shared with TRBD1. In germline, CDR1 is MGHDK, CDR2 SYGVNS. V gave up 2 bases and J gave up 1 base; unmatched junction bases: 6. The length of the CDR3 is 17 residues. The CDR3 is CASSEPRDRGIQETQYF. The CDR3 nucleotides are TGTGCCAGCAGTGAACCCCGGGACAGGGGGATCCAAGAGACCCAGTACTTC.

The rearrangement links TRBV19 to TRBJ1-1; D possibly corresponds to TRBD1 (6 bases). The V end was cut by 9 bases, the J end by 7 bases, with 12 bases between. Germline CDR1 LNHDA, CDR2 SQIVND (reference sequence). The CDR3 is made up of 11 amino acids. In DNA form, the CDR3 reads TGTGCCAGCGACACAGGGAGTGAAGCTTTCTTT. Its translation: CASDTGSEAFF.

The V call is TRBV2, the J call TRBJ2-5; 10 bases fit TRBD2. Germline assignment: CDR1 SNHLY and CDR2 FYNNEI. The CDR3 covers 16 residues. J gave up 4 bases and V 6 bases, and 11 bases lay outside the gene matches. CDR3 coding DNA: TGTGCCAGCAGGAGACTAGCGGGCGGAGGGAGAGAGACCCAGTACTTC. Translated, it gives CASRRLAGGGRETQYF.

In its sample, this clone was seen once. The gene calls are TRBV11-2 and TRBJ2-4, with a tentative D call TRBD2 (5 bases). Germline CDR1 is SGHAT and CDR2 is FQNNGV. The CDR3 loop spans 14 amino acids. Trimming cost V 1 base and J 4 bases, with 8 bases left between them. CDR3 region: CASSLATGKNIQYF. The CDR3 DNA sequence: TGTGCCAGCAGCTTAGCGACGGGGAAAAACATTCAGTACTTC.